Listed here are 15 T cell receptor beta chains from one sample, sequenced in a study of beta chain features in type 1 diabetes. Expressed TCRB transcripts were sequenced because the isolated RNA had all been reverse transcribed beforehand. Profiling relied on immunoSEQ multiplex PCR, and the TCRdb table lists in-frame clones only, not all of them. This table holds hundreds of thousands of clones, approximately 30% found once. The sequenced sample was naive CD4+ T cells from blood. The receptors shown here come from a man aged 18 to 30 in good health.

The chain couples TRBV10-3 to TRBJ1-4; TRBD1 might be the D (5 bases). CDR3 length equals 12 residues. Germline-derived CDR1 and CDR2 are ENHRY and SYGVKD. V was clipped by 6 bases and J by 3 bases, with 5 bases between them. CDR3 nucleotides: TGTGCCATCAGGGGACCTAATGAAAAACTGTTTTTT. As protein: CAIRGPNEKLFF.

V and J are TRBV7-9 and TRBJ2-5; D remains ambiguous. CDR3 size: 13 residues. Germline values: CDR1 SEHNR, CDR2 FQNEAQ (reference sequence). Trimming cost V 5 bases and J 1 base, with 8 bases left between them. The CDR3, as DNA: TGTGCCAGCAGCCCCACGGCCCAAGAGACCCAGTACTTC. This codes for CASSPTAQETQYF.

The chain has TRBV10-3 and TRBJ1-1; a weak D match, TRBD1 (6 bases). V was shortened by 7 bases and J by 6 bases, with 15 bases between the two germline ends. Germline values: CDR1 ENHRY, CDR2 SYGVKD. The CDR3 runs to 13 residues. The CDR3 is CAITAQGQSEAFF. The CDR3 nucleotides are TGTGCCATCACGGCGCAGGGGCAATCTGAAGCTTTCTTT.

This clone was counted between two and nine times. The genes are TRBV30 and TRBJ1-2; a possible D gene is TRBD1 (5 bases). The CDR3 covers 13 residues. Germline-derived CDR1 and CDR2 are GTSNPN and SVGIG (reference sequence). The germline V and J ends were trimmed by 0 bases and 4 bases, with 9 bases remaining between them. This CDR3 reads CAWSVLQGYGYTF. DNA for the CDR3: TGTGCCTGGAGTGTACTTCAGGGCTATGGCTACACCTTC. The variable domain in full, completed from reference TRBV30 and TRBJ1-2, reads SQTIHQWPATLVQPVGSPLSLECTVEGTSNPNLYWYRQAAGRGLQLLFYSVGIGQISSEVPQNLSASRPQDRQFILSSKKLLLSDSGFYLCAWSVLQGYGYTFGSGTRLTVV.

This CDR3 reads CAWSRGGLAGHNEQFF. The CDR3 bases are TGTGCCTGGAGTAGGGGAGGACTAGCGGGTCACAATGAGCAGTTCTTC. The chain recombines TRBV30 with TRBJ2-1, with TRBD2 matching over 11 bases. Germline V lookup: CDR1 GTSNPN, CDR2 SVGIG (reference sequence). V lost 2 bases to trimming and J lost 5 bases; unmatched junction nucleotides: 8. This CDR3 contains 16 residues.

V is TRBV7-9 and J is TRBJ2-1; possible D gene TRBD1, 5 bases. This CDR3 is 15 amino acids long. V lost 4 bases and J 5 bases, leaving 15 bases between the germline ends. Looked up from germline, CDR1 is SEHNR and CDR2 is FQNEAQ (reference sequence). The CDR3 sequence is CASSSRAPVNNEQFF. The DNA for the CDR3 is TGTGCCAGCAGCTCCAGGGCCCCCGTTAACAATGAGCAGTTCTTC.

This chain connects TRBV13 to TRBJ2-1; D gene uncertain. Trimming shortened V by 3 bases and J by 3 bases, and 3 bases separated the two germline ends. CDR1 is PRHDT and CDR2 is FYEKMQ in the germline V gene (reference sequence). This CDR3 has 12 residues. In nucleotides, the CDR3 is TGTGCCAGCAGCTTCCTCTACAATGAGCAGTTCTTC. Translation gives CASSFLYNEQFF.

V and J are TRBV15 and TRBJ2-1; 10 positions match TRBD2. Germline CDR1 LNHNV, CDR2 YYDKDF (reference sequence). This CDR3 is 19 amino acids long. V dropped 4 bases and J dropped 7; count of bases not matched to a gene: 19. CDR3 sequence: CATSTSFGASGSTPNEQFF. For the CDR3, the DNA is TGTGCCACCAGCACCTCATTCGGTGCTAGCGGGAGTACCCCGAATGAGCAGTTCTTC.

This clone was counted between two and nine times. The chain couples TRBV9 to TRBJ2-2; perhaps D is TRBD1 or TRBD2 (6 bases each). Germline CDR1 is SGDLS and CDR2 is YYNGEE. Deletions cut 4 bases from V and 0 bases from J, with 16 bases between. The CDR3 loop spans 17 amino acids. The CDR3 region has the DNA TGTGCCAGCAGCCCCCGGTCGGGGGCGACGAACACCGGGGAGCTGTTTTTT. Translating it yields CASSPRSGATNTGELFF.

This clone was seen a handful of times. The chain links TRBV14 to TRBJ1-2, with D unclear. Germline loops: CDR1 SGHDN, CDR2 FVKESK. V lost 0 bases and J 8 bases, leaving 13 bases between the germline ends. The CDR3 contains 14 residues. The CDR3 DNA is TGTGCCAGCAGCCAAGAAAATCCGCTTCGGGGCTACACCTTC. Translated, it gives CASSQENPLRGYTF.

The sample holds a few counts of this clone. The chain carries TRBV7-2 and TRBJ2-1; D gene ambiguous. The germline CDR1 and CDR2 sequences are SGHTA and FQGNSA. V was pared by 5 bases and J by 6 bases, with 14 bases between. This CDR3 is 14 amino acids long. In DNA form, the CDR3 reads TGTGCCAGCAGCCCCATGGCGTCCGTCAATGAGCAGTTCTTC. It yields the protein CASSPMASVNEQFF.

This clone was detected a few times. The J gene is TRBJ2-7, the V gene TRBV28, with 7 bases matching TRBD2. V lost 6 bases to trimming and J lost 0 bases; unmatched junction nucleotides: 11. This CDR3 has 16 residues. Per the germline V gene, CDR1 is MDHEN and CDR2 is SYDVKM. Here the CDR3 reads CASRASGQSSSYEQYF. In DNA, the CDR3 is TGTGCCAGCAGGGCTAGCGGCCAAAGTAGCTCCTACGAGCAGTACTTC.

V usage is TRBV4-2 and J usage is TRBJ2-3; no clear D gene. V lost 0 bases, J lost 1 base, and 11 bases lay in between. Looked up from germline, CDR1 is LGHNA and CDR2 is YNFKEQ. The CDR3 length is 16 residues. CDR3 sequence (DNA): TGTGCCAGCAGCCAAGATAAGGTGGCGGGCACAGATACGCAGTATTTT. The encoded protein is CASSQDKVAGTDTQYF.

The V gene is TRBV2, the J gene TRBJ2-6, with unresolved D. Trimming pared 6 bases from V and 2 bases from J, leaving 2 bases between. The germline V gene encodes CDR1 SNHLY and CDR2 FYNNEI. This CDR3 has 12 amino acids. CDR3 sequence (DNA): TGTGCCAGCAGGGCTGGGGCCAACGTCCTGACTTTC. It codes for CASRAGANVLTF.

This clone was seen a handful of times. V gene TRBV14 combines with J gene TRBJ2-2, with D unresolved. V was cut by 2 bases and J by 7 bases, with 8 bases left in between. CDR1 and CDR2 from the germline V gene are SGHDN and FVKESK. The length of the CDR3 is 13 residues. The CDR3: CASSQTGGGELFF. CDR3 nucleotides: TGTGCCAGCAGCCAAACCGGTGGCGGGGAGCTGTTTTTT.